These 5 T cell receptor beta chains came from one sample sequenced in a study of Tregs in tolerant kidney transplant recipients. This table comes from immunoSEQ multiplex PCR, and its TCRdb copy is limited to in-frame clones, with some not included. There are 100,000 to 130,000 clones in the sample; nearly 90% occur only once, and approximately 0.3% lies in the top ten. This sample comprised CD4+ T cells from blood, obtained before the transplant. Receptor source: a human donor who received a combined kidney and bone marrow transplant.

The chain recombines TRBV15 with TRBJ2-7; a possible D gene is TRBD1 (6 bases). The CDR3 totals 15 residues. CDR1 is LNHNV, CDR2 YYDKDF, per germline (reference sequence). The V gene lost 1 base and the J gene lost 1 base, with 11 bases spanning the gap. CDR3 amino acids: CATSRVQGMSYEQYF. The CDR3 DNA sequence: TGTGCCACCAGCAGAGTGCAGGGGATGTCCTACGAGCAGTACTTC.

The rearrangement joins TRBV7-9 to TRBJ2-3; D remains unclear. Germline loops: CDR1 SEHNR, CDR2 FQNEAQ (reference sequence). V was pared by 1 base and J by 5 bases, with 4 bases between. The CDR3 sequence is 12 residues long. CDR3 in amino acids: CASSLEQDTQYF. CDR3 coding DNA: TGTGCCAGCAGCTTAGAGCAAGATACGCAGTATTTT. Using reference TRBV7-9 and TRBJ2-3 for the parts outside the CDR3, the full variable domain is DTGVSQNPRHKITKRGQNVTFRCDPISEHNRLYWYRQTLGQGPEFLTYFQNEAQLEKSRLLSDRFSAERPKGSFSTLEIQRTEQGDSAMYLCASSLEQDTQYFGPGTRLTVL.

This clone occurred a few times. The rearrangement joins TRBV5-6 to TRBJ1-2; no clear D gene. CDR3 size: 12 residues. V lost 2 bases and J 4 bases, leaving 6 bases between the germline ends. Germline V gene sequence: CDR1 SGHDT, CDR2 YYEEEE. CDR3 sequence: CASSFTPYGYTF. CDR3 in DNA: TGTGCCAGCAGCTTTACACCCTATGGCTACACCTTC.

The V and J genes are TRBV10-1 and TRBJ1-1; perhaps TRBD1 as D (5 bases). The CDR3 has 14 amino acids. CDR1 WNHNN and CDR2 SYGVQD come from the germline V gene (reference sequence). The V end lost 1 base, the J end lost 4 bases, and 10 bases lay between the germline ends. The CDR3 here is CASSEYRGSTEAFF. In nucleotides, the CDR3 is TGCGCCAGCAGTGAGTACCGGGGGTCCACTGAAGCTTTCTTT.

V and J are TRBV11-3 and TRBJ2-2, with a tentative D call TRBD1 (5 bases). With 5 bases removed from V and 4 bases from J, the gap between germline ends came to 8 bases. CDR1 and CDR2 (germline): SGHNT, YENEEA. This CDR3 has 13 residues. DNA of the CDR3: TGTGCCAGCAGCCCTACAGGCACCGGGGAGCTGTTTTTT. Translated, it gives CASSPTGTGELFF.